This entry is about one T cell receptor (beta chain). The target of this receptor is not known. No clone much larger than this one lies a single base away; base qualities are absent. At the junction V is shortened by 1 base and J by 2 bases, with 8 bases in between. The germline V gene specifies KGHSH as CDR1 and LQKENI as CDR2. Spanning cysteine to phenylalanine, the CDR3 consists of 14 amino acids. The entry retains the CDR3 DNA only, 42 bases that are in frame from base 1. This specimen belongs to a study of blood T cell repertoires in COVID-19 (dated by TCRdb to the early 2020s). The study in broad terms: Collaborator samples came from the United States, Italy and Spain and covered acute and convalescent phases of COVID-19. Sample metadata almost always included a de-identified subject ID, COVID-19 status, age in years and sex. The samples were drawn from the first 160 participants of the ongoing ImmuneRACE study and from about 1,200 subjects provided by 6 global collaborators. Where available, HLA class I and class II types were obtained from metadata supplied by the sample provider rather than from assay-based typing. The material from the prospective study consisted of cDNA or gDNA derived from T cells, B-cell-depleted T cells, or PBMCs. The dataset comprised deeply sampled blood TCRbeta repertoires from subjects exposed to, actively infected with, or recovered from COVID-19. The repertoires were made available in a free public database intended to serve as a resource for research on the immune response to SARS-CoV-2.

General conclusions and limits of the study: Clinical and demographic metadata were provided uncurated, with the amount varying by source and participant.

TCRbeta CDR3 regions were amplified from genomic DNA by means of the immunoSEQ Assay, a bias-controlled multiplex PCR. The authors' pipeline ran thus. Nucleated cell counts per sample were estimated from amplification of reference gene primers within the assay. To quantify the absolute abundance of each unique TCRbeta CDR3 rearrangement, sequence reads were collapsed and filtered. For each sample, productive Simpson clonality was calculated by taking the square root of Simpson's diversity index across productive rearrangements. This immuneACCESS table, as held by TCRdb, lists in-frame sequences with V and J called but not all clones. Of the missing ones, under half trace to an unresolved V gene in checked studies; the others have no known cause. Clonal size and the V and J genes are those of that table, whereas D and trimming came from the DNA. The sample table lists roughly 200,000 clones, approximately 86% of them with a count of one. The top ten hold roughly a tenth of the sample.

In Seattle, one collaborating source enrolled patients while the infection was active and tracked those patients longitudinally over the course of disease. Collaborating institutions collected whole blood in K2EDTA tubes following their own protocols. For TCRbeta analysis, collaborators shipped samples in one of three forms: frozen whole blood, isolated PBMCs, or DNA extracted from either of those sample types. The receptor comes from a woman aged 45-65 years with COVID-19, enrolled during active disease. The sequence joins TRBV18 to TRBJ1-2; the D segment could be TRBD1, given 5 matching bases. Sequences were obtained from peripheral blood. CDR3 loop: CASSPQKGNYGYTF. The bases read TGTGCCAGCTCACCACAGAAGGGGAACTATGGCTACACCTTC. With the portions outside the CDR3 filled from the reference TRBV18 and TRBJ1-2 genes, the complete variable region becomes NAGVMQNPRHLVRRRGQEARLRCSPMKGHSHVYWYRQLPEEGLKFMVYLQKENIIDESGMPKERFSAEFPKEGPSILRIQQVVRGDSAAYFCASSPQKGNYGYTFGSGTRLTVV.